This TCR beta chain is from a study of memory CD4+ T cells and cytomegalovirus serostatus. Across the whole study: This sample comes from healthy Belgian adults, eight to ten CMV seropositive, 24 seronegative. Study results and limitations: A US-trained random forest predicted CMV serostatus with median AUC around 0.93. Each of roughly 65 CMV-associated TCRbeta sequences occurred in one to five individuals.

Of note for this clone: Its antigen is as yet unknown.

Single viable CD3+CD4+CD8-CD45RO+ cells were sorted as the memory CD4+ T cells. Total CD4+ T cells were enriched by CD4 positive selection. The CDR3 is 15 residues long. Germline trimming cut 6 bases from V and 6 bases from J; bases unmatched to any gene: 6. CDR1 and CDR2 (germline): PRHDT, FYEKMQ (reference sequence). Profiling relied on immunoSEQ multiplex PCR, and the TCRdb table lists in-frame clones only, not all of them. This table has approximately 52,000 clones, 60% to 80% appearing once. The sequencing sample was made of memory CD4+ T cells from blood. The V and J genes are TRBV13 and TRBJ2-2; 11 bases match TRBD2. The source of this sequence is an adult in good health and CMV-seronegative. CDR3 loop: CASSSSGGPPGELFF. For the CDR3, the DNA is TGTGCCAGCAGTTCTAGCGGGGGGCCCCCCGGGGAGCTGTTTTTT.